The 15 T cell receptor beta chains reported below all come from one sample, sequenced in a study of blood T cell repertoires in COVID-19. The table came from immunoSEQ multiplex PCR; TCRdb's copy has only in-frame clones and leaves some out. The table lists around 140,000 clones, 70% to 80% of them singletons. The material sequenced was peripheral blood. The receptors here all came from a man aged 45-65 years with acute or convalescent COVID-19.

This chain links TRBV18 with TRBJ1-4; D uncertain. Germline V gives CDR1 KGHSH, CDR2 LQKENI. CDR3 length: 15 residues. Deletions cut 3 bases from V and 3 bases from J, with 11 bases between. The chain's CDR3 is CASSPSGASNEKLFF. CDR3 nucleotides: TGTGCCAGCTCACCTTCGGGAGCTTCTAATGAAAAACTGTTTTTT.

CDR3 in amino acids: CASTRGQGVGSPLHF. In nucleotides, the CDR3 is TGTGCCAGCACCCGAGGACAGGGGGTTGGTTCACCCCTCCACTTT. This chain connects TRBV6-6 to TRBJ1-6; 10 bases match TRBD1. This CDR3 has 15 residues. The ends lost 7 bases at V and 9 bases at J; junction bases unmatched: 9. CDR1 and CDR2 from the germline V gene are MNHNY and SVGAGI (reference sequence).

This chain uses TRBV18 with TRBJ1-1; possible D gene TRBD1, 6 bases. Looked up from germline, CDR1 is KGHSH and CDR2 is LQKENI. Between the trimmed V and J ends, which lost 6 bases and 1 base, there was a span of 9 bases. CDR3 length: 13 amino acids. The CDR3 nucleotides read TGTGCCAGCTCCGAGACAGGGAACACTGAAGCTTTCTTT. It is translated as CASSETGNTEAFF.

This clone was counted between two and nine times. The chain is built from TRBV9 and TRBJ1-2; D not resolved. The CDR3 contains 13 residues. Trimming took off 0 bases at V and 4 bases at J, with 7 bases between the two ends. Germline CDR1 and CDR2: SGDLS and YYNGEE. CDR3 region: CASSVGQAYGYTF. The CDR3 nucleotides read TGTGCCAGCAGCGTAGGGCAGGCCTATGGCTACACCTTC.

This chain connects TRBV2 to TRBJ2-4; D remains unclear. The germline V gene has CDR1 SNHLY and CDR2 FYNNEI. The CDR3 consists of 13 residues. Trimming cost V 2 bases and J 7 bases, with 9 bases left between them. CDR3 bases: TGTGCCAGCAGTGAATGGCACAGCAACATTCAGTACTTC. Protein: CASSEWHSNIQYF.

J is TRBJ2-5 and V is TRBV19; tentative D call: TRBD2 (6 bases). Trimming removed 1 base from V and 4 bases from J, with 13 bases in between. The CDR3 runs 15 residues. Germline loops: CDR1 LNHDA, CDR2 SQIVND (reference sequence). The CDR3: CASSIVFGGGETQYF. The CDR3 DNA follows: TGTGCCAGTAGTATAGTCTTTGGGGGAGGAGAGACCCAGTACTTC.

The chain combines TRBV7-8 with TRBJ1-2; no definite D call. The CDR3 runs to 15 residues. Per germline, CDR1 SGHVS and CDR2 FQNEAQ. V dropped 5 bases and J dropped 0 bases, with 13 bases sitting between them. Here the CDR3 DNA reads TGTGCCAGCAGCCGGATTAGCGGAGCTAACTATGGCTACACCTTC. Translating it yields CASSRISGANYGYTF.

This clone came up once. The identical CDR3 is also encoded by other nucleotide sequences in the sample. V and J are TRBV5-1 and TRBJ1-2; 7 bases agree with TRBD1. V dropped 0 bases and J dropped 6; count of bases not matched to a gene: 2. CDR3 length: 13 amino acids. Germline values: CDR1 SGHRS, CDR2 YFSETQ. The CDR3, as DNA: TGCGCCAGCAGCTTGGCTCAGGGGGATGGCTACACCTTC. Translated, it gives CASSLAQGDGYTF.

This clone has only a few counts. This chain uses TRBV2 with TRBJ2-7; D is uncertain. The CDR3 sequence is 12 residues long. Looked up from germline, CDR1 is SNHLY and CDR2 is FYNNEI. The V gene lost 3 bases and the J gene lost 6 bases, with 9 bases spanning the gap. This chain's CDR3 is CASSDPNTEQYV. The CDR3 DNA reads TGTGCCAGCAGTGACCCCAACACCGAGCAGTACGTC.

V gene TRBV5-1 combines with J gene TRBJ1-1, with 8 bases matching TRBD1. V dropped 3 bases and J dropped 6; count of bases not matched to a gene: 7. The CDR3 loop spans 14 amino acids. Germline CDR1 and CDR2: SGHRS and YFSETQ. CDR3 in DNA: TGCGCCAGCAGCTCCCAGGGGGCGAGCCCTGAAGCTTTCTTT. This gives the protein CASSSQGASPEAFF.

The sample holds a few counts of this clone. The V call is TRBV7-8, the J call TRBJ1-1, with TRBD1 matching over 7 bases. J lost 2 bases, V lost 4 bases, and 7 bases had no gene match. The CDR3 consists of 15 residues. CDR1 is SGHVS, CDR2 FQNEAQ, per germline. CDR3 amino acids: CASSSRTGTNTEAFF. The CDR3 DNA reads TGTGCCAGCAGCTCTCGGACAGGAACTAACACTGAAGCTTTCTTT.

V and J are TRBV5-1 and TRBJ2-2; unclear D gene. Germline-derived CDR1 and CDR2 are SGHRS and YFSETQ. CDR3 size: 13 residues. Trimming stripped 0 bases from V and 6 bases from J, with 6 bases between. In nucleotides, the CDR3 is TGCGCCAGCAGCTTGGTACAGTCCGGGGAGCTGTTTTTT. Translating gives CASSLVQSGELFF.

J is TRBJ2-1 and V is TRBV13; 8 bases agree with TRBD1. Germline V gene data show CDR1 as PRHDT and CDR2 as FYEKMQ (reference sequence). Losses at the gene ends were 5 bases for V and 14 bases for J; bases not matched to a gene: 11. The CDR3 runs 13 residues. The CDR3: CASSKPGQEVKFF. CDR3 coding DNA: TGTGCCAGCAGCAAACCGGGACAGGAGGTTAAGTTCTTC.

This rearrangement joins TRBV30 to TRBJ2-7; D may be TRBD1 (5 bases). The germline V gene has CDR1 GTSNPN and CDR2 SVGIG (reference sequence). The CDR3 is 14 amino acids. Between the trimmed V and J ends, which lost 0 bases and 6 bases, there was a span of 15 bases. The CDR3 DNA is TGTGCCTGGAGTGTACAGGCGTCAGTTGGCGAGCAGTACTTC. Protein: CAWSVQASVGEQYF.

J is TRBJ1-2 and V is TRBV4-2, with TRBD1 matching 7 bases. The CDR3 contains 15 residues. CDR1 and CDR2 from the germline V gene are LGHNA and YNFKEQ. J was trimmed by 0 bases and V by 4 bases; bases with no gene match: 5. CDR3 amino acids: CASSPDRDANYGYTF. CDR3 bases: TGTGCCAGCAGCCCCGACAGGGATGCTAACTATGGCTACACCTTC.